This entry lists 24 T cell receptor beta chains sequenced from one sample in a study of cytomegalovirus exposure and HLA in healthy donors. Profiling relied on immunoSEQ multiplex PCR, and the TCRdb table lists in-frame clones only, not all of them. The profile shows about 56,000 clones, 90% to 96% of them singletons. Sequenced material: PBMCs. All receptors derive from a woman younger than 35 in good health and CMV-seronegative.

As DNA, the CDR3 is TGCGCCAGCAGCCAAGGAGGGCTAGCGGGGGGGCCTGGGGAGACCCAGTACTTC. This translates into CASSQGGLAGGPGETQYF. The V call is TRBV4-3, the J call TRBJ2-5; 12 bases are a match to TRBD2. Germline V lookup: CDR1 LGHNA, CDR2 YSLEER. The CDR3 spans 18 residues. The J segment lost 5 bases and the V segment lost 1 base, leaving 11 bases of the junction unmatched.

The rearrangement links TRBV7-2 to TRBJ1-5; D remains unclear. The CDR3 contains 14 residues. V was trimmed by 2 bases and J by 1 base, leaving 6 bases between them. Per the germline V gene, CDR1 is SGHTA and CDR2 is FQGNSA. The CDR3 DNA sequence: TGTGCCAGCAGCTTATACGGGAGCAATCAGCCCCAGCATTTT. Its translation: CASSLYGSNQPQHF.

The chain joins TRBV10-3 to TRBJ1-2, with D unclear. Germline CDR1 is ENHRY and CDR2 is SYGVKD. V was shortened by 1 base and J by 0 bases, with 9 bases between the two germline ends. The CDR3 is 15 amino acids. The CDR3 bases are TGTGCCATCAGTGAGTGGGTAGCCCCTAACTATGGCTACACCTTC. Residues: CAISEWVAPNYGYTF.

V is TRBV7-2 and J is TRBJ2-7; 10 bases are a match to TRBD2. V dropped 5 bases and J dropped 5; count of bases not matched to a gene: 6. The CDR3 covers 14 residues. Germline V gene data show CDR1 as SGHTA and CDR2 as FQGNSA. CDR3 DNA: TGTGCCAGCAGCCAAAGCGGGGGGGCCGACGAGCAGTACTTC. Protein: CASSQSGGADEQYF.

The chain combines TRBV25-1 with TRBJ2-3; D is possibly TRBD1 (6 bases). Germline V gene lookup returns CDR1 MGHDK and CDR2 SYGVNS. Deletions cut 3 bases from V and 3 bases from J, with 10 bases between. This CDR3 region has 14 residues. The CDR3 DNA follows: TGTGCCAGCAGTGACGACAGGAAGACAGATACGCAGTATTTT. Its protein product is CASSDDRKTDTQYF.

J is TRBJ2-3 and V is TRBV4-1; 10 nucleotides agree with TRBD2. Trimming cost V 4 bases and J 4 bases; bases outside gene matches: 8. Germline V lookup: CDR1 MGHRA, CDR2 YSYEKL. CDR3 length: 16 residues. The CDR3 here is CASSPRASGRPDTQYF. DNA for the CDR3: TGCGCCAGCAGCCCCCGGGCTAGCGGGAGACCAGATACGCAGTATTTT.

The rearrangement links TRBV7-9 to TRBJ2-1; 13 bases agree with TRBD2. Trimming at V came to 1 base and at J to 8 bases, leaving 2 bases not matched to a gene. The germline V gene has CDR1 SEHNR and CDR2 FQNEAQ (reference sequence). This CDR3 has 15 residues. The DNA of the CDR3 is TGTGCCAGCAGCTTAGGGGGACTAGCGGGATATGAGCAGTTCTTC. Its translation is CASSLGGLAGYEQFF.

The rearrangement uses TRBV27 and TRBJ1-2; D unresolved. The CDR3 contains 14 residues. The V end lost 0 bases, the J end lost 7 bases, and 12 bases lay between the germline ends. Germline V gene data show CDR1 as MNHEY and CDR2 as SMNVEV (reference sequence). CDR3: CASSLSGQVGGYTF. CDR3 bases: TGTGCCAGCAGTTTATCGGGCCAGGTTGGTGGCTACACCTTC.

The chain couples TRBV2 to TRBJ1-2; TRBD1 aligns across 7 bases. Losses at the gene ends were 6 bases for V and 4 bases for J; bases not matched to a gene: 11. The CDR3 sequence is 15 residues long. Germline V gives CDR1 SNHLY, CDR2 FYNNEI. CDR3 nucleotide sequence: TGTGCCAGCAGCACAGGGGTCCCCGGACCCTATGGCTACACCTTC. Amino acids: CASSTGVPGPYGYTF.

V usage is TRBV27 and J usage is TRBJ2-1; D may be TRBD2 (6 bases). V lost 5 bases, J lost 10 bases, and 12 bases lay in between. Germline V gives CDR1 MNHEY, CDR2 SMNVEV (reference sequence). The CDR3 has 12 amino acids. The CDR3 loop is CASSPGTPEQFF. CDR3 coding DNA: TGTGCCAGCAGTCCAGGGACTCCCGAGCAGTTCTTC.

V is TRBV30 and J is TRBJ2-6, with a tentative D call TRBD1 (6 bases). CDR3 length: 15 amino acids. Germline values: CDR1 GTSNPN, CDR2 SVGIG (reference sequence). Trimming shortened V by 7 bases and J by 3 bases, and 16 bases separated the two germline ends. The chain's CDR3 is CASKGVRFGANVLTF. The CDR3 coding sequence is TGTGCCTCTAAGGGGGTAAGGTTTGGGGCCAACGTCCTGACTTTC.

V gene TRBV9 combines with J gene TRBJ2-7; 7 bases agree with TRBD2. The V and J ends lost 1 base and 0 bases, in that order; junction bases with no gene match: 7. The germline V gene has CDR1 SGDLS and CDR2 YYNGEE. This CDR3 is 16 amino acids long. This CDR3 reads CASSVRDGGSSYEQYF. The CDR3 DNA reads TGTGCCAGCAGCGTACGGGACGGGGGGAGCTCCTACGAGCAGTACTTC.

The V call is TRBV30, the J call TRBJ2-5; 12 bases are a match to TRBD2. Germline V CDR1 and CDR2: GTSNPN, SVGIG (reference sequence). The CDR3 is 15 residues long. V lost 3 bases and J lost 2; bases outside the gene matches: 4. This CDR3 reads CAWRYGLAGQETQYF. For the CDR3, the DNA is TGTGCCTGGAGGTACGGACTAGCGGGACAAGAGACCCAGTACTTC.

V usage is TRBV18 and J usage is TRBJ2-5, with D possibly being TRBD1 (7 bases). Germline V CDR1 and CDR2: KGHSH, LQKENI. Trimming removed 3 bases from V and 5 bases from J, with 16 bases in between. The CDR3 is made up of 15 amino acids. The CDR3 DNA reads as TGTGCCAGCTCACCTCGCCGGGACAGCGGGGAGACCCAGTACTTC. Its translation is CASSPRRDSGETQYF. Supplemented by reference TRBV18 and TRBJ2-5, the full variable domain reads NAGVMQNPRHLVRRRGQEARLRCSPMKGHSHVYWYRQLPEEGLKFMVYLQKENIIDESGMPKERFSAEFPKEGPSILRIQQVVRGDSAAYFCASSPRRDSGETQYFGPGTRLLVL.

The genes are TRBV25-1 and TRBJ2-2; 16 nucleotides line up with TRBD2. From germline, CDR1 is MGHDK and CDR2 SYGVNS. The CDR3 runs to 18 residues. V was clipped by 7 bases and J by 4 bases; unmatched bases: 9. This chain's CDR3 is CASTTGTSGRAATGELFF. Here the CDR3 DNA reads TGTGCCAGCACCACCGGGACTAGCGGGAGGGCCGCCACCGGGGAGCTGTTTTTT.

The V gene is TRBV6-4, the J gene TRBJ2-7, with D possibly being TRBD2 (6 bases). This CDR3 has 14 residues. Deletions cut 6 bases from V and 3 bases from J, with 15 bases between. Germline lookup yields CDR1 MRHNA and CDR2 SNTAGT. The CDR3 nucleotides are TGTGCCAGCAGCGCCCGGGAGAAAGACTACGAGCAGTACTTC. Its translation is CASSAREKDYEQYF.

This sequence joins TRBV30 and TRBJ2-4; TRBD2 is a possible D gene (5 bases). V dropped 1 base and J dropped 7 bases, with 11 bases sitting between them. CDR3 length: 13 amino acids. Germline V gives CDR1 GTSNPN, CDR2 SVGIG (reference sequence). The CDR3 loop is CAWSAGLGNIQYF. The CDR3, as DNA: TGTGCCTGGAGTGCGGGGTTGGGGAACATTCAGTACTTC. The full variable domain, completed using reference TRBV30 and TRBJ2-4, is SQTIHQWPATLVQPVGSPLSLECTVEGTSNPNLYWYRQAAGRGLQLLFYSVGIGQISSEVPQNLSASRPQDRQFILSSKKLLLSDSGFYLCAWSAGLGNIQYFGAGTRLSVL.

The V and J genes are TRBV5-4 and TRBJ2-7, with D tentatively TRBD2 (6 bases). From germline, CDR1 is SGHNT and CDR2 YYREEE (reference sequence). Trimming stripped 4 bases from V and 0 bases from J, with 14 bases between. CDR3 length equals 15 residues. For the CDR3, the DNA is TGTGCCAGCAGCCCCGGGAGTCAGAGCTCCTACGAGCAGTACTTC. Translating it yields CASSPGSQSSYEQYF.

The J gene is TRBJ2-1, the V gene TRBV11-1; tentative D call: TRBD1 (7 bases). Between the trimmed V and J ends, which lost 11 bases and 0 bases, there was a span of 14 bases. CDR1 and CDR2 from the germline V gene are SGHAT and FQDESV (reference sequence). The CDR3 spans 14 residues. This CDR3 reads CASQGGSSYNEQFF. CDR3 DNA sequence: TGTGCCTCGCAGGGGGGTAGCTCCTACAATGAGCAGTTCTTC.

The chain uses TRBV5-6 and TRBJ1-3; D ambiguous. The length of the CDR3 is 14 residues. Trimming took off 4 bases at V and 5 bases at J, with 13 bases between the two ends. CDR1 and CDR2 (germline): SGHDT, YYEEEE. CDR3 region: CASSRGGPRNTIYF. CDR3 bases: TGTGCCAGCAGCCGGGGTGGACCCAGAAACACCATATATTTT.

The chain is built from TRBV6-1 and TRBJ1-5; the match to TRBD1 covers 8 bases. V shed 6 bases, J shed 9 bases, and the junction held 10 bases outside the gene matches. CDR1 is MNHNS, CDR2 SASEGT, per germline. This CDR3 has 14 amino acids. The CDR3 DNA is TGTGCCAGCAGCCCCGGGACAGGCGCAGGGCCCCAGCATTTT. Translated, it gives CASSPGTGAGPQHF.

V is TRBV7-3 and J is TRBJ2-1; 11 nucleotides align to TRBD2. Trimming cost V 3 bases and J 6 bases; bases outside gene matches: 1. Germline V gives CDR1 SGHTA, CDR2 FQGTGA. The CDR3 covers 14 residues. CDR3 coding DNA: TGTGCCAGCAGCTTGGGACTAGCGGCCAATGAGCAGTTCTTC. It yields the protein CASSLGLAANEQFF. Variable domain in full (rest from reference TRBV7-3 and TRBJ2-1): GAGVSQTPSNKVTEKGKYVELRCDPISGHTALYWYRQSLGQGPEFLIYFQGTGAADDSGLPNDRFFAVRPEGSVSTLKIQRTERGDSAVYLCASSLGLAANEQFFGPGTRLTVL.

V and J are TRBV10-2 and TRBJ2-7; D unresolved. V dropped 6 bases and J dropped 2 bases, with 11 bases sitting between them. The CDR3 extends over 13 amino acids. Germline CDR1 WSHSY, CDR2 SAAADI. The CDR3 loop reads CASRAPPAYEQYF. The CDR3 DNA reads TGCGCCAGCAGAGCTCCCCCCGCCTACGAGCAGTACTTC.

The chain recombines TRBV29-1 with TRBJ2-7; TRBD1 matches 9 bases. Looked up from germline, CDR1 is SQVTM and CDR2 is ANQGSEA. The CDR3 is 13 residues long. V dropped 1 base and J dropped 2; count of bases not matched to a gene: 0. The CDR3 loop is CSVEGQGAYEQYF. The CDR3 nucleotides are TGCAGCGTTGAAGGACAGGGGGCCTACGAGCAGTACTTC.